The rows below give T cell receptor beta chains drawn from one sample of a study of T cell changes during pregnancy in multiple sclerosis. Profiling relied on immunoSEQ multiplex PCR, and the TCRdb table lists in-frame clones only, not all of them. The data contain about 48,000 clones, around 94% of them singletons. The sample in question was CD4+ T cells from peripheral blood mononuclear cells, obtained in the second trimester of pregnancy. These receptor sequences come from a female donor in good health, enrolled as a control in a pregnancy study. CDR3s include the opening cysteine and the closing phenylalanine or tryptophan. D genes are given only for firm matches. Rows may omit the clone size; those that give it use once, few, many or a size class.

abundance: few
d_gene: NA
v_gene: TRBV29-1
j_gene: TRBJ1-1
CDR3nt: TGCAGCGCTCAGGATCTGGGAGGCACTGAAGCTTTCTTT
CDR3aa: CSAQDLGGTEAFF

abundance: few
d_gene: TRBD1
v_gene: TRBV5-4
j_gene: TRBJ1-2
CDR3nt: TGTGCCAGCAGCGTGACAGGGGGCGAAGGCTACACCTTC
CDR3aa: CASSVTGGEGYTF

abundance: NA
d_gene: NA
v_gene: TRBV27
j_gene: TRBJ1-5
CDR3nt: TGTGCCAGCAGTTCGGAGAATTATAGCAATCAGCCCCAGCATTTT
CDR3aa: CASSSENYSNQPQHF

abundance: NA
d_gene: NA
v_gene: TRBV5-4
j_gene: TRBJ1-1
CDR3nt: TGTGCCAGCAGCTTGGGAGGGAACACTGAAGCTTTCTTT
CDR3aa: CASSLGGNTEAFF

abundance: NA
d_gene: NA
v_gene: TRBV28
j_gene: TRBJ2-6
CDR3nt: TGTGCCAGCAGTTGGGCCGTCTCTGGGGCCAACGTCCTGACTTTC
CDR3aa: CASSWAVSGANVLTF

abundance: NA
d_gene: TRBD1
v_gene: TRBV5-1
j_gene: TRBJ2-1
CDR3nt: TGCGCCAGCAGCCCATCGACAGGGTCCTACAATGAGCAGTTCTTC
CDR3aa: CASSPSTGSYNEQFF

abundance: NA
d_gene: TRBD1
v_gene: TRBV7-3
j_gene: TRBJ1-6
CDR3nt: TGTGCCAGCAGCTCAGGACAGGGATCACCCCTCCACTTT
CDR3aa: CASSSGQGSPLHF

abundance: NA
d_gene: NA
v_gene: TRBV4-1
j_gene: TRBJ1-5
CDR3nt: TGCGCCAGCAGCCAAGGGAACAGCCTTAATCAGCCCCAGCATTTT
CDR3aa: CASSQGNSLNQPQHF

abundance: NA
d_gene: NA
v_gene: TRBV7-9
j_gene: TRBJ1-2
CDR3nt: TGTGCCAGCAGCACACCTACCGGGGTCGGCGGCTACACCTTC
CDR3aa: CASSTPTGVGGYTF

abundance: NA
d_gene: TRBD2
v_gene: TRBV15
j_gene: TRBJ2-3
CDR3nt: TGTGCCACCCGCCCGGCTAGCGGAGGGGATACGCAGTATTTT
CDR3aa: CATRPASGGDTQYF

abundance: NA
d_gene: NA
v_gene: TRBV27
j_gene: TRBJ2-7
CDR3nt: TGTGCCAGCAGTTTTCGACAGTCCTACGAGCAGTACTTC
CDR3aa: CASSFRQSYEQYF

abundance: NA
d_gene: NA
v_gene: TRBV28
j_gene: TRBJ2-3
CDR3nt: TGTGCCAGCAGTTTCGAACTAGGTCTTAATACGCAGTATTTT
CDR3aa: CASSFELGLNTQYF

abundance: NA
d_gene: TRBD2
v_gene: TRBV28
j_gene: TRBJ2-1
CDR3nt: TGTGCCAGCAGTACGGGAGGTGCAAATGAGCAGTTCTTC
CDR3aa: CASSTGGANEQFF

abundance: once
d_gene: NA
v_gene: TRBV7-9
j_gene: TRBJ2-7
CDR3nt: TGTGCCAGCAGCCCTCCGGGGGGCGCTAGCTACGAGCAGTACTTC
CDR3aa: CASSPPGGASYEQYF

abundance: once
d_gene: NA
v_gene: TRBV7-3
j_gene: TRBJ1-2
CDR3nt: TGTGCCAGCAGCTCGTCAGGGTCGTCGGACTATGGCTACACCTTC
CDR3aa: CASSSSGSSDYGYTF

abundance: once
d_gene: NA
v_gene: TRBV7-2
j_gene: TRBJ1-6
CDR3nt: TGTGCCAGCGACCGTCAGGGAATCGATTCACCCCTCCACTTT
CDR3aa: CASDRQGIDSPLHF

abundance: NA
d_gene: TRBD1
v_gene: TRBV28
j_gene: TRBJ1-2
CDR3nt: TGTGCCAGCAGCCTATTACAGGGGGCCCGGGGCTACACCTTC
CDR3aa: CASSLLQGARGYTF

abundance: NA
d_gene: NA
v_gene: TRBV5-1
j_gene: TRBJ2-2
CDR3nt: TGCGCCAGCAGCTCTCAGGACACCGGGGAGCTGTTTTTT
CDR3aa: CASSSQDTGELFF

abundance: NA
d_gene: NA
v_gene: TRBV7-9
j_gene: TRBJ2-1
CDR3nt: TGTGCCAGCAGCTTAGCTAGCGGTCCCTACAATGAGCAGTTCTTC
CDR3aa: CASSLASGPYNEQFF

abundance: NA
d_gene: NA
v_gene: TRBV7-3
j_gene: TRBJ2-7
CDR3nt: TGTGCCAGCAGCCCGGGTACAGGGTCTTTGGAGCAGTACTTC
CDR3aa: CASSPGTGSLEQYF

abundance: NA
d_gene: NA
v_gene: TRBV4-2
j_gene: TRBJ2-1
CDR3nt: TGTGCCAGCAGCCAACGAGACCAGGAGGATGAGCAGTTCTTC
CDR3aa: CASSQRDQEDEQFF

abundance: NA
d_gene: TRBD2
v_gene: TRBV5-1
j_gene: TRBJ2-3
CDR3nt: TGCGCCAGCAGCTCGCTAGCGGGAGGTCTCCCCACAGATACGCAGTATTTT
CDR3aa: CASSSLAGGLPTDTQYF